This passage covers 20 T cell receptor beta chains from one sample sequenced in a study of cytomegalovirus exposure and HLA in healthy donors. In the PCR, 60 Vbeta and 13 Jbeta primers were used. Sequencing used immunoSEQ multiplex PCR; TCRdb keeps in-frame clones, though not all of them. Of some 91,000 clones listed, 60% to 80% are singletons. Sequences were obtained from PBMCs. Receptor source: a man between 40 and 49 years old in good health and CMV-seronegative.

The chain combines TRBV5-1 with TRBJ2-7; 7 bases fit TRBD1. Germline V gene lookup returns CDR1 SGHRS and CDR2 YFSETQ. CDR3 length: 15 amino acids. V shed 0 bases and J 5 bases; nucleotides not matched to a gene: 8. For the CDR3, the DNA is TGCGCCAGCAGCTTGGCGATCGGGACAGTCAACGAGCAGTACTTC. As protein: CASSLAIGTVNEQYF.

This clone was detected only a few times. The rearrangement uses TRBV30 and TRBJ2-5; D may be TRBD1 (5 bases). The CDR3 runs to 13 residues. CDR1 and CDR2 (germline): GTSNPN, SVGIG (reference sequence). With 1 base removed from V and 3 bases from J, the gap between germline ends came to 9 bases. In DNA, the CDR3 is TGTGCCTGGAGTGGGTCAGGGAAAGAGACCCAGTACTTC. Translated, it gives CAWSGSGKETQYF.

This chain's CDR3 is CASSPNGSGRTGELFF. As DNA, the CDR3 is TGTGCCAGCAGCCCCAATGGTAGCGGGAGAACCGGGGAGCTGTTTTTT. The chain combines TRBV7-8 with TRBJ2-2; TRBD2 matches 9 bases. The V segment lost 5 bases and the J segment 5 bases; nucleotides outside the gene matches: 9. The length of the CDR3 is 16 residues. CDR1 is SGHVS, CDR2 FQNEAQ, per germline. Using reference TRBV7-8 and TRBJ2-2 for the parts outside the CDR3, the full variable domain is GAGVSQSPRYKVAKRGQDVALRCDPISGHVSLFWYQQALGQGPEFLTYFQNEAQLDKSGLPSDRFFAERPEGSVSTLKIQRTQQEDSAVYLCASSPNGSGRTGELFFGEGSRLTVL.

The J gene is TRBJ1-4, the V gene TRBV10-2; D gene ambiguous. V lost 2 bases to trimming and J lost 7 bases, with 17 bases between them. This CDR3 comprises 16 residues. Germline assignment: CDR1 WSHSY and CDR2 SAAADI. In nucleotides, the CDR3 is TGCGCCAGCAGTGAGGACGAGAGTCGAGGGAGTGAAAAACTGTTTTTT. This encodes CASSEDESRGSEKLFF.

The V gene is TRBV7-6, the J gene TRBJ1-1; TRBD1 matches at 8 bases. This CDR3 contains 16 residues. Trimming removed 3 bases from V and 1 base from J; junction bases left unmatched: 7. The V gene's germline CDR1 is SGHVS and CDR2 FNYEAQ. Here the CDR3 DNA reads TGTGCCAGCAGCTTCAGCGGGACAGGTACGAACACTGAAGCTTTCTTT. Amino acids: CASSFSGTGTNTEAFF. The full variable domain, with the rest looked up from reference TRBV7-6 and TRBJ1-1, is GAGVSQSPRYKVTKRGQDVALRCDPISGHVSLYWYRQALGQGPEFLTYFNYEAQQDKSGLPNDRFSAERPEGSISTLTIQRTEQRDSAMYRCASSFSGTGTNTEAFFGQGTRLTVV.

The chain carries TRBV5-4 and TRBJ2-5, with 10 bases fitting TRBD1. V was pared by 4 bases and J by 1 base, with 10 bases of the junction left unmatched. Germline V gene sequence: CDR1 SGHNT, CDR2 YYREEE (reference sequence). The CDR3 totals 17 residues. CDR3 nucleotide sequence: TGTGCCAGCAGCCTCCCGGGACAGGGGCCTGGCCAAGAGACCCAGTACTTC. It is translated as CASSLPGQGPGQETQYF.

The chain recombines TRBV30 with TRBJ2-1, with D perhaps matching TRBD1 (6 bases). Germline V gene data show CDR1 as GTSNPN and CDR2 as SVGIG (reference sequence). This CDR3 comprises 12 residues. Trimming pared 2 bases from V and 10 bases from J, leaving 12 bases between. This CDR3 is CAWSLGAREQFF. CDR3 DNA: TGTGCCTGGAGTCTGGGGGCGCGGGAGCAGTTCTTC. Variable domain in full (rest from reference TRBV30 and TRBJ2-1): SQTIHQWPATLVQPVGSPLSLECTVEGTSNPNLYWYRQAAGRGLQLLFYSVGIGQISSEVPQNLSASRPQDRQFILSSKKLLLSDSGFYLCAWSLGAREQFFGPGTRLTVL.

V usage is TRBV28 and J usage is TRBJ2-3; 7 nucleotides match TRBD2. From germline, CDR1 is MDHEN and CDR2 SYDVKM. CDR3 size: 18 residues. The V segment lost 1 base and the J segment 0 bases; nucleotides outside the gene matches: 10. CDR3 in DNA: TGTGCCAGCAGTTTATCGGCTAGCGGAGCGGCTAGCACAGATACGCAGTATTTT. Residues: CASSLSASGAASTDTQYF. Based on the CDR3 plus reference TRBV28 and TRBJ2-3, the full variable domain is DVKVTQSSRYLVKRTGEKVFLECVQDMDHENMFWYRQDPGLGLRLIYFSYDVKMKEKGDIPEGYSVSREKKERFSLILESASTNQTSMYLCASSLSASGAASTDTQYFGPGTRLTVL.

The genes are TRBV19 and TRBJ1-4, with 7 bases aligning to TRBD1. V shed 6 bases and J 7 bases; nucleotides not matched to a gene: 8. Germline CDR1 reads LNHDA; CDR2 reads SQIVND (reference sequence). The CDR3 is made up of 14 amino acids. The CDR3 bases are TGTGCCAGTAGAACGGGACAGCTTGGTGAAAAACTGTTTTTT. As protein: CASRTGQLGEKLFF.

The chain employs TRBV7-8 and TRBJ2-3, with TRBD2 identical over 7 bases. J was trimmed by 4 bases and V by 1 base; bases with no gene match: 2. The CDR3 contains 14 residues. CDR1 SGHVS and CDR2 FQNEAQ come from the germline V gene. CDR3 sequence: CASSLGTSSDTQYF. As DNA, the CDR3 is TGTGCCAGCAGCTTAGGGACTAGTTCAGATACGCAGTATTTT.

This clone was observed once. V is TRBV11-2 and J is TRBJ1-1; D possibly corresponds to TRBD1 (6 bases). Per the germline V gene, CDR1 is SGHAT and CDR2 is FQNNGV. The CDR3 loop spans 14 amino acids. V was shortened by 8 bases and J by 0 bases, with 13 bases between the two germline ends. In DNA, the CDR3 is TGTGCCAGCCGCCGGGACACCCTGAACACTGAAGCTTTCTTT. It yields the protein CASRRDTLNTEAFF. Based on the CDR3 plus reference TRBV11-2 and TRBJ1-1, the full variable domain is EAGVAQSPRYKIIEKRQSVAFWCNPISGHATLYWYQQILGQGPKLLIQFQNNGVVDDSQLPKDRFSAERLKGVDSTLKIQPAKLEDSAVYLCASRRDTLNTEAFFGQGTRLTVV.

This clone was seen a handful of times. In DNA form, the CDR3 reads TGTGCCAGCAGCGTAGCGGGAGAGGTCCACGAGCAGTACTTC. Its translation: CASSVAGEVHEQYF. The rearrangement links TRBV6-6 to TRBJ2-7, with 9 bases aligning to TRBD2. This CDR3 is built from 14 residues. Looked up from germline, CDR1 is MNHNY and CDR2 is SVGAGI (reference sequence). Losses at the gene ends were 6 bases for V and 5 bases for J; bases not matched to a gene: 8.

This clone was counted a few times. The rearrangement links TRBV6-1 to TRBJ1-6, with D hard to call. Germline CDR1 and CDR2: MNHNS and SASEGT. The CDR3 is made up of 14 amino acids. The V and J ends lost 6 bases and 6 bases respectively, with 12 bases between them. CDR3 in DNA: TGTGCCAGCAGCGCAACCCACAGTAATTCACCCCTCCACTTT. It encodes CASSATHSNSPLHF.

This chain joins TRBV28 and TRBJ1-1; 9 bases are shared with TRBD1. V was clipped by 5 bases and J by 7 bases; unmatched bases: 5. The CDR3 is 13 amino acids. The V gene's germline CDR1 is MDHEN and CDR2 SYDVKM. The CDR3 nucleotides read TGTGCCAGCAGTACGACAGGGGGGATTGAAGCTTTCTTT. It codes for CASSTTGGIEAFF.

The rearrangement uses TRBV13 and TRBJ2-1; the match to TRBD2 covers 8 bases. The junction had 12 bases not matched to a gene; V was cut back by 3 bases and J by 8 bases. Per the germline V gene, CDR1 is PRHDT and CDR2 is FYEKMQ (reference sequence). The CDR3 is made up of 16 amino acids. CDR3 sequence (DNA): TGTGCCAGCAGCTTCCGGCTAGCGGGCCTTGACGATGAGCAGTTCTTC. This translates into CASSFRLAGLDDEQFF.

In nucleotides, the CDR3 is TGTGCCAGTAGTACCAGGTCCACCACAGATACGCAGTATTTT. Protein product: CASSTRSTTDTQYF. This chain connects TRBV19 to TRBJ2-3; D remains ambiguous. The CDR3 covers 14 residues. CDR1 and CDR2 (germline): LNHDA, SQIVND (reference sequence). Trimming shortened V by 4 bases and J by 2 bases, and 10 bases separated the two germline ends.

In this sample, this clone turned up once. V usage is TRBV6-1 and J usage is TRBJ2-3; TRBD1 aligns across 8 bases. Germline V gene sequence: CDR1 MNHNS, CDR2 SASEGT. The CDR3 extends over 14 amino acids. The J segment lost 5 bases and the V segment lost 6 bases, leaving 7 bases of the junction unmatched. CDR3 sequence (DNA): TGTGCCAGCAGCGAGACAGGGGCCAAAGATACGCAGTATTTT. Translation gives CASSETGAKDTQYF.

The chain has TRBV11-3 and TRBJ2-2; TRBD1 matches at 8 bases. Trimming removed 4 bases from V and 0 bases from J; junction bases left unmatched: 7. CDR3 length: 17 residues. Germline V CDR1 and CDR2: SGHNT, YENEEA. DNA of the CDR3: TGTGCCAGCAGCTCATCAGGGGGCTCGGCGAACACCGGGGAGCTGTTTTTT. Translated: CASSSSGGSANTGELFF.

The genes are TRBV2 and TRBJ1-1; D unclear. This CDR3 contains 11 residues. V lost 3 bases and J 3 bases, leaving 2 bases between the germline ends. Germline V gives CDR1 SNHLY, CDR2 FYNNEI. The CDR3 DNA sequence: TGTGCCAGCAGTGACTACACTGAAGCTTTCTTT. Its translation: CASSDYTEAFF.

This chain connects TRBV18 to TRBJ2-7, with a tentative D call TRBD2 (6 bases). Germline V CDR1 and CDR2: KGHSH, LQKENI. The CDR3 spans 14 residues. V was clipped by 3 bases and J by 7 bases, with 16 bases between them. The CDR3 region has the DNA TGTGCCAGCTCACCGGGGGTTCCCGGGAGTGAGCAGTACTTC. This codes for CASSPGVPGSEQYF. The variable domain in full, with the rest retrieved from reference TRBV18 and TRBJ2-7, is NAGVMQNPRHLVRRRGQEARLRCSPMKGHSHVYWYRQLPEEGLKFMVYLQKENIIDESGMPKERFSAEFPKEGPSILRIQQVVRGDSAAYFCASSPGVPGSEQYFGPGTRLTVT.